The sequence of this T cell receptor (beta chain) was determined in a study of T cell responses to AZD1222 COVID-19 vaccine. Study-level information: Whether given at about 4 or about 12 weeks, second doses were pooled. Study outcomes and limitations: Among the donors, most were white British and more were female, and clonal diversity was possibly underestimated. Baseline serology detected seropositivity in only 5 to 7 AZD1222 recipients.

This CDR3 contains 14 residues. V lost 6 bases, J lost 2 bases, and 7 bases stayed unmatched. Germline CDR1 and CDR2: MDHEN and SYDVKM. With regard to this clone: Its antigen is as yet unknown.

Only in-frame clones appear in the TCRdb table, and some are missing; sequencing was by immunoSEQ multiplex PCR. The sample yields some 110,000 clones, approximately 88% seen once. This sample comprised peripheral blood, obtained on day 0 of AZD1222 vaccination. The chain employs TRBV28 and TRBJ2-7, with 7 bases that match TRBD2. The sequence derives from an adult in good health. CDR3 region: CASSWEGFPYEQYF. The CDR3 nucleotides read TGTGCCAGCAGCTGGGAGGGCTTTCCCTACGAGCAGTACTTC.